This record covers a single T cell receptor beta chain. The antigen is unknown. Assay: immunoSEQ multiplex PCR; the TCRdb copy retains only in-frame clones and omits some. The sample lists about 86,000 clones; around 73% were seen once. The ends were cut back, 4 bases at V and 6 bases at J, with 6 bases in the middle. The germline gives CDR1 SGHAT, CDR2 FQNNGV. The CDR3 has 12 amino acids. This entry is derived from a study of T cell responses to AZD1222 COVID-19 vaccine. About the research overall: Second doses were pooled across both intervals (about 4 or about 12 weeks).

Study findings and constraints: It was only a handful of AZD1222 recipients who were seropositive at baseline. Clonal diversity may have been underestimated in mostly white British donors.

The chain joins TRBV11-2 to TRBJ2-2, with unresolved D. This material consisted of peripheral blood, taken on day 0 of AZD1222 vaccination. The receptor comes from an adult in good health. CDR3 bases: TGTGCCAGCAGCTCTTTAGCCGGGGAGCTGTTTTTT. Translation: CASSSLAGELFF.